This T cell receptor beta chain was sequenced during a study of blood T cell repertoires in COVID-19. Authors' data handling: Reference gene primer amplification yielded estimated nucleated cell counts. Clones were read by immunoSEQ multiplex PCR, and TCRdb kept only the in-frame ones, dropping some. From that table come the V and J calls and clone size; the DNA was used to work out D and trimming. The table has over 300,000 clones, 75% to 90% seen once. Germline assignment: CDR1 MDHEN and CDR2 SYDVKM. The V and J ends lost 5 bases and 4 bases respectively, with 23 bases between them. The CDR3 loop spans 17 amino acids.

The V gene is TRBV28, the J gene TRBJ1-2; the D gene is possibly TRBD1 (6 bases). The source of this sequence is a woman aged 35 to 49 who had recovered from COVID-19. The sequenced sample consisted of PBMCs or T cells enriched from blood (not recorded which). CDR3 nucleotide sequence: TGTGCCAGCAGTACCGGGACACCTCAAAGCCAGCTCTATGGCTACACCTTC. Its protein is CASSTGTPQSQLYGYTF.